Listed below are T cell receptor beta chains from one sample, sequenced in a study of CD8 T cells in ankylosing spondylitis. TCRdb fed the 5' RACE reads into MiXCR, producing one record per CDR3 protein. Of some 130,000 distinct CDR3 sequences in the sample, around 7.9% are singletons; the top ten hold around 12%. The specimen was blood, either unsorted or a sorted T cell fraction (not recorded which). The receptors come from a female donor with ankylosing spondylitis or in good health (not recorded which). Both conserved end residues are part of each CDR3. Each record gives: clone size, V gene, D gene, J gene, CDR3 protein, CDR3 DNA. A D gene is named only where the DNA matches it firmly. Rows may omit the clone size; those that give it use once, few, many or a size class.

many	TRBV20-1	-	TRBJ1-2	CSASVGFGYGYTF	TGCAGTGCTTCCGTTGGCTTCGGCTATGGCTACACCTTC
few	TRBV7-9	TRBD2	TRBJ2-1	CASSLAGGAEQFF	TGTGCCAGCAGCTTGGCGGGGGGCGCTGAGCAGTTCTTC
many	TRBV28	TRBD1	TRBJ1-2	CASSLVDRAHSNYGYTF	TGTGCCAGCAGTTTAGTTGACAGGGCCCATTCTAACTATGGCTACACCTTC
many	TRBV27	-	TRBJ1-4	CASRDASLNEKLFF	TGTGCCAGCAGGGATGCCAGTCTTAATGAAAAACTGTTTTTT
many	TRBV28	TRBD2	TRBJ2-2	CASSWGLAGTGELFF	TGTGCCAGCAGTTGGGGACTAGCGGGTACCGGGGAGCTGTTTTTT
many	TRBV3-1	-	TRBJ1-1	CASSHRQEGTEAFF	TGTGCCAGCAGCCATAGACAGGAGGGGACTGAAGCTTTCTTT
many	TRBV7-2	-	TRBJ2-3	CASRLAVDTQYF	TGTGCCAGCCGCTTGGCTGTGGATACGCAGTATTTT
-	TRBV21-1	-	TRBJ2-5	CASSKGLAGWETQYF	TGTGCCAGCAGCAAAGGACTAGCGGGGTGGGAGACCCAGTACTTC
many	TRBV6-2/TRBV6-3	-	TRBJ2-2	CASSTTQGNTGELFF	TGTGCCAGCAGTACGACACAGGGGAACACCGGGGAGCTGTTTTTT
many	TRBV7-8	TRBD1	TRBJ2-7	CASSLSGTETYEQYF	TGTGCCAGCAGCTTATCCGGGACAGAAACCTACGAGCAGTACTTC
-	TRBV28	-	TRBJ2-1	CASSSLVEEQFF	TGTGCCAGCAGTAGCCTGGTAGAGGAGCAGTTCTTC
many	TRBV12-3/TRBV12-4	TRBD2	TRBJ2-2	CASSPGLAELNTGELFF	TGTGCCAGCAGTCCGGGACTAGCGGAGCTTAATACCGGGGAGCTGTTTTTT
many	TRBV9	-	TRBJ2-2	CASSVVARGTGELFF	TGTGCCAGCAGCGTAGTCGCCCGGGGGACCGGGGAGCTGTTTTTT
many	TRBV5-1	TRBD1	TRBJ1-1	CASSPGQGMRAEAFF	TGCGCCAGCAGCCCTGGACAGGGGATGAGGGCTGAAGCTTTCTTT
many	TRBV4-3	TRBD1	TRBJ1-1	CASSQDTGEVTEAFF	TGCGCCAGCAGCCAAGATACAGGGGAGGTCACTGAAGCTTTCTTT
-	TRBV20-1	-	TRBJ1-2	CCARAQLPEERNLGGYTF	TGCTGTGCTAGGGCCCAGCTTCCAGAGGAGCGAAACCTTGGGGGCTACACCTTC
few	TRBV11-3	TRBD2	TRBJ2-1	CASSLSAGGSNEQFF	TGTGCCAGCAGCCTGTCAGCGGGGGGAAGCAATGAGCAGTTCTTC
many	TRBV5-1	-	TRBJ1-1	CASSLGPGRGTEAFF	TGCGCCAGCAGCTTGGGGCCGGGGAGGGGCACTGAAGCTTTCTTT
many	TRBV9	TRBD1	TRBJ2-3	CASSGTRGTGVRDTQYF	TGTGCCAGCAGCGGGACCCGGGGGACAGGGGTAAGAGATACGCAGTATTTT
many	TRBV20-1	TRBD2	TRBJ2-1	CSASPLAGGYNEQFF	TGCAGTGCTAGCCCGCTAGCGGGGGGGTACAATGAGCAGTTCTTC
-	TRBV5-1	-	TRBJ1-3	CASSLGQGNTIYF	TGCGCCAGCAGCTTGGGGCAGGGAAACACCATATATTTT
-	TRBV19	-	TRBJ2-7	CASSEVGSYEQYF	TGTGCCAGTAGCGAGGTCGGGTCCTACGAGCAGTACTTC
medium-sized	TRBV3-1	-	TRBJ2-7	CASSQVPGLDSYEQYF	TGTGCCAGCAGCCAAGTGCCCGGGTTAGACTCCTACGAGCAGTACTTC
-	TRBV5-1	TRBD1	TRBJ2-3	CASSFEDRESDTQYF	TGCGCCAGCAGCTTCGAGGACAGGGAGTCAGATACGCAGTATTTT
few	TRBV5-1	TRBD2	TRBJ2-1	CASRVAGESYNEQFF	TGCGCCAGCAGAGTAGCGGGGGAGAGTTACAATGAGCAGTTCTTC
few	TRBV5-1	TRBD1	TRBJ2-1	CASSIDRGNEQFF	TGCGCCAGCAGCATCGACAGGGGCAATGAGCAGTTCTTC
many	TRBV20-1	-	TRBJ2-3	CSGLDGTDTQYF	TGCAGTGGACTAGATGGGACAGATACGCAGTATTTT
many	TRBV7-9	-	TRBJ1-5	CASSPGRGIGQPQHF	TGTGCCAGCAGCCCGGGGAGAGGGATCGGTCAGCCCCAGCATTTT
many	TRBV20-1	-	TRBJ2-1	CSARDGAAFSYNEQFF	TGCAGTGCTAGAGATGGGGCGGCCTTCTCCTACAATGAGCAGTTCTTC
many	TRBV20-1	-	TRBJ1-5	CSARAGSGQPQHF	TGCAGTGCTAGAGCCGGATCTGGGCAGCCCCAGCATTTT
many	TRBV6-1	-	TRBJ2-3	CASSPGSGADTQYF	TGTGCCAGCAGCCCGGGCTCCGGGGCAGATACGCAGTATTTT
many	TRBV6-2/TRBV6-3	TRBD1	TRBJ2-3	CASRDRVKRDTQYF	TGTGCCAGCAGGGACAGGGTAAAAAGAGATACGCAGTATTTT
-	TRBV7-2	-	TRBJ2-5	CASSRNPGKETQYF	TGTGCCAGCAGCCGAAATCCAGGAAAAGAGACCCAGTACTTC
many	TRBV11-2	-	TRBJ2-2	CAAKREPNTGELFF	TGTGCCGCCAAAAGGGAGCCGAACACCGGGGAGCTGTTTTTT
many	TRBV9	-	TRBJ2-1	CASSRLLDKNEQFF	TGTGCCAGCAGTCGGTTACTAGACAAGAATGAGCAGTTCTTC
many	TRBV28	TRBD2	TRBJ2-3	CASSQPFSGGGSLRTDTQYF	TGTGCCAGCAGCCAGCCATTTAGCGGGGGGGGGTCGTTGCGCACAGATACGCAGTATTTT
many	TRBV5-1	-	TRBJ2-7	CASSFRGISDEQYF	TGCGCCAGCAGCTTCCGGGGGATCAGCGACGAGCAGTACTTC
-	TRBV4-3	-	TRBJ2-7	CASSQDLSSVPYEQYF	TGCGCCAGCAGCCAAGACTTGTCGAGCGTCCCCTACGAGCAGTACTTC
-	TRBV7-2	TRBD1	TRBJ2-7	CASSAATGTGIYEQYF	TGTGCCAGCAGCGCGGCCACCGGGACAGGGATATACGAGCAGTACTTC
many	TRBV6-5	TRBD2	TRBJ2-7	CASSYRTSMGYEQYF	TGTGCCAGCAGTTACAGGACTAGCATGGGCTACGAGCAGTACTTC
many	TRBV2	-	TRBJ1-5	CASSENLPGRYLQPQHF	TGTGCCAGCAGTGAGAACCTTCCAGGGAGGTACCTTCAGCCCCAGCATTTT
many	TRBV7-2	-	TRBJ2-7	CASSLSKGWGLFEQYF	TGTGCCAGCAGCTTATCGAAAGGGTGGGGGTTATTCGAGCAGTACTTC
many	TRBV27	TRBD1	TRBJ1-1	CASWSMGQGGTEAFF	TGTGCCAGCTGGTCAATGGGACAGGGAGGGACTGAAGCTTTCTTT
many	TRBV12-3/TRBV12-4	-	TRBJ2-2	CASSFSPGSTGELFF	TGTGCCAGCAGTTTCTCGCCAGGGAGCACCGGGGAGCTGTTTTTT
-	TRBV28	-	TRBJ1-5	CASMGAGGRYQPQHF	TGTGCCAGCATGGGAGCGGGGGGGAGGTATCAGCCCCAGCATTTT
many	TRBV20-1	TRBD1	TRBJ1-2	CSAGGQGAGGYTF	TGCAGTGCTGGGGGACAGGGGGCAGGTGGCTACACCTTC
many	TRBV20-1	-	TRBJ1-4	CSARASPSEKLFF	TGCAGTGCTAGAGCCTCGCCCTCGGAAAAACTGTTTTTT
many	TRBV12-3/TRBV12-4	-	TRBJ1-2	CASSPALGYGYTF	TGTGCCAGCAGTCCAGCCCTGGGGTATGGCTACACCTTC
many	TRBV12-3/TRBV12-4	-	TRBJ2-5	CASRPGLYGETQYF	TGTGCCAGCAGGCCGGGACTCTATGGGGAGACCCAGTACTTC
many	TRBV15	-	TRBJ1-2	CATSRGAETHGYTF	TGTGCCACCAGCAGGGGCGCGGAGACCCATGGCTACACCTTC
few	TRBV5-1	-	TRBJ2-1	CASSSRRGPSSYNEQFF	TGCGCCAGCAGCTCCCGGCGAGGTCCCAGCTCCTACAATGAGCAGTTCTTC